This TCR beta chain is drawn from a study of T cells expressing NK-cell markers. Overall study context: HCMV seropositivity characterized seven of the eight sequenced donors, and seronegativity one.

The CDR3 consists of 18 residues. TCRdb reprocessed the 5' RACE reads and stores each CDR3 protein as one record, lacking DNA. The sample includes about 380,000 distinct CDR3 sequences. Turning to this clonotype: Its antigen is unidentified.

Regarding the study as a whole: In a few donors, dominant clonotypes made up about 28.3-60.1% of CD3+CD56-NKG2C+ cells.

This TCR derives from a man aged 18 to 70 in good health. This chain links TRBV12-3 or TRBV12-4 with TRBJ2-3; TCRdb returns TRBD2, unconfirmable since there is no DNA. The source material was blood T cells: a sorted CD56 or NKG2C T cell subset, CD4+ or CD8+ T cells, or bulk PBMC T cells (not recorded which). CDR3: CASSFKEEMTVSTDTQYF.